This T cell receptor beta chain derives from a study of blood T cell repertoires in COVID-19. The method was immunoSEQ multiplex PCR; TCRdb's version includes in-frame clones alone and lacks a portion of them. Among more than 200,000 clones listed, around 89% were seen once. This clone was counted between two and nine times. This clonotype originated in a woman in her twenties or thirties who had recovered from COVID-19. Sequencing used PBMCs or T cells enriched from blood (not recorded which).

The CDR3 nucleotides read TGCAGTGCTGAAGACCACGAGGGCGCTTTCTTT. Amino acids: CSAEDHEGAFF. The rearrangement joins TRBV20-1 to TRBJ1-1; D ambiguous. Trimming cost V 5 bases and J 11 bases, with 15 bases left between them. The CDR3 length is 11 residues. CDR1 is DFQATT, CDR2 SNEGSKA, per germline (reference sequence).